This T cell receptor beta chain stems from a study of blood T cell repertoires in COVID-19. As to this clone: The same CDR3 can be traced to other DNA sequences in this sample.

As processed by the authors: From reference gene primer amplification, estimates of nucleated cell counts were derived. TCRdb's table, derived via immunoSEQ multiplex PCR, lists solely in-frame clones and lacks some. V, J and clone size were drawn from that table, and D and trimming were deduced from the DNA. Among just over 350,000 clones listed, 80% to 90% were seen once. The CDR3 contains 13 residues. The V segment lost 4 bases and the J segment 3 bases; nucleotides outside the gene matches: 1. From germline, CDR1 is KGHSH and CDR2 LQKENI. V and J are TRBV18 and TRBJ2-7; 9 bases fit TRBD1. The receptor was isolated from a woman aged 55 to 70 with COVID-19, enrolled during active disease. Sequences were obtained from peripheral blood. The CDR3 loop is CASSLGQGYEQYF. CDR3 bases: TGTGCCAGCTCACTGGGACAGGGCTACGAGCAGTACTTC.